This T cell receptor beta chain was recovered during a study of blood T cells in healthy people across ages. Study-level results: Correlation between TCR beta diversity and naive T cell percentage was strong. Greater diversity and more naive CD4+ cells were seen in long-lived donors than in aged donors.

Alongside a J-beta primer mix, a sample-barcoded 5' primer served in a second PCR lasting about 7 to 12 cycles. MiXCR, run by TCRdb on the 5' RACE reads, gives a single entry per CDR3 protein. The sample lists approximately 1,000,000 distinct CDR3 sequences, around two fifths occurring once. In germline, CDR1 is SGHRS, CDR2 YFSETQ. V shed 1 base and J 5 bases; nucleotides not matched to a gene: 3. This CDR3 has 15 residues. This clonotype was detected a few times. Its specificity is not known. The chain uses TRBV5-1 and TRBJ2-1; TRBD2 aligns across 10 bases. Sequenced material: blood. The TCR originated in a man aged 18 to 29 in good health. The CDR3 DNA reads as TGCGCCAGCAGCTTGCCTAGCGGGGGAAACAATGAGCAGTTCTTC. This gives the protein CASSLPSGGNNEQFF.